This T cell receptor beta chain derives from a study of control samples from healthy donors and cancer patients. The CDR3 has 15 amino acids. The V gene's germline CDR1 is SGHVS and CDR2 FQNEAQ. Trimming cost V 8 bases and J 5 bases, with 21 bases left between them. TCRdb's table, derived via immunoSEQ multiplex PCR, lists solely in-frame clones and lacks some. Its table records some 190,000 clones. The source of this sequence is a woman in her twenties or thirties in good health. Source material: blood. V is TRBV7-8 and J is TRBJ2-5, with D possibly being TRBD2 (7 bases). For the CDR3, the DNA is TGTGCCAGCGGAGGGAGGCGGGGGCTGGGGGAGACCCAGTACTTC. Translation gives CASGGRRGLGETQYF.